One sample yielded the 7 T cell receptor beta chains listed below, sequenced in a study of T cell responses to AZD1222 COVID-19 vaccine. Generated by immunoSEQ multiplex PCR, the TCRdb table keeps only in-frame clones and is missing some. In the table there are 150,000 to 200,000 clones, approximately 90% of which are singletons. The material was peripheral blood, obtained on day 0 of AZD1222 vaccination. Receptors originate from an adult in good health.

As to this clone: Other nucleotide sequences in the sample specify the same CDR3. This chain uses TRBV7-2 with TRBJ1-5, with TRBD1 matching 7 bases. Germline V CDR1 and CDR2: SGHTA, FQGNSA. The CDR3 covers 15 residues. Trimming cost V 2 bases and J 1 base; bases outside gene matches: 2. As DNA, the CDR3 is TGTGCCAGCAGCTTAAACAGGGGAAGCAATCAGCCCCAGCATTTT. This encodes CASSLNRGSNQPQHF. The full variable domain, rest sourced from reference TRBV7-2 and TRBJ1-5, is GAGVSQSPSNKVTEKGKDVELRCDPISGHTALYWYRQSLGQGLEFLIYFQGNSAPDKSGLPSDRFSAERTGGSVSTLTIQRTQQEDSAVYLCASSLNRGSNQPQHFGDGTRLSIL.

The chain employs TRBV10-3 and TRBJ2-1; 8 positions agree with TRBD2. With V trimmed by 0 bases and J by 7 bases, 8 bases remained unmatched. The germline CDR1 and CDR2 sequences are ENHRY and SYGVKD. There are 16 residues in the CDR3. The CDR3 region is CAISESRPGGGNEQFF. DNA for the CDR3: TGTGCCATCAGTGAGTCCCGGCCGGGCGGGGGGAATGAGCAGTTCTTC.

The chain uses TRBV28 and TRBJ1-4; D is possibly TRBD1 (5 bases). The V gene lost 3 bases and the J gene lost 4 bases, with 12 bases spanning the gap. Germline V gene sequence: CDR1 MDHEN, CDR2 SYDVKM. The CDR3 is 15 residues long. CDR3 region: CASSFGGTNNEKLFF. The CDR3 region has the DNA TGTGCCAGCAGTTTTGGAGGGACGAATAATGAAAAACTGTTTTTT.

The chain carries TRBV5-1 and TRBJ2-7; no reliable D call. Trimming pared 1 base from V and 4 bases from J, leaving 6 bases between. Germline V gene lookup returns CDR1 SGHRS and CDR2 YFSETQ. This CDR3 has 12 residues. CDR3 DNA: TGCGCCAGCAGCTTGCAAGGGTACGAGCAGTACTTC. Encoded protein: CASSLQGYEQYF.

The chain combines TRBV5-4 with TRBJ1-3; no clear D gene. The CDR3 is 15 residues long. V lost 0 bases to trimming and J lost 0 bases, with 7 bases between them. The germline V gene has CDR1 SGHNT and CDR2 YYREEE (reference sequence). The chain's CDR3 is CASSLDVASGNTIYF. The CDR3, as DNA: TGTGCCAGCAGCTTGGATGTGGCCTCTGGAAACACCATATATTTT.

This chain connects TRBV11-3 to TRBJ2-3; 9 bases agree with TRBD2. Losses at the gene ends were 1 base for V and 3 bases for J; bases not matched to a gene: 8. The CDR3 is 17 amino acids. Germline values: CDR1 SGHNT, CDR2 YENEEA. The chain's CDR3 is CASSLGVAGEKTDTQYF. In nucleotides, the CDR3 is TGTGCCAGCAGCTTAGGGGTAGCGGGAGAGAAGACAGATACGCAGTATTTT.

The chain employs TRBV7-3 and TRBJ2-1; TRBD2 agrees at 11 bases. The V segment lost 5 bases and the J segment 7 bases; nucleotides outside the gene matches: 7. CDR3 length: 15 amino acids. Looked up from germline, CDR1 is SGHTA and CDR2 is FQGTGA. For the CDR3, the DNA is TGTGCCAGCAGCCCGTCATTAGCGGGAGGGAATGAGCAGTTCTTC. Protein product: CASSPSLAGGNEQFF.